The next 17 T cell receptor beta chains were all read from a single sample in a study of spatial heterogeneity in lung cancer (dated by TCRdb to about 2019). Reading the label with the study, this specimen's time point is: blood at routine non-recurrence follow-up after resection. The library was prepared using 5' RACE. The run used a NextSeq 500. TCRdb reran the public reads through fastp at Q25 and MiXCR, keeping productive beta chains. Every distinct CDR3 protein forms one entry, paired with its most common genes and DNA. The sample table shows 110,000 or so distinct CDR3 sequences, and 10% to 12% are seen once. 20% to 25% of the sample is held by the ten biggest clonotypes. This specimen consisted of PBMCs, obtained at follow-up. The receptor source for this set is a female donor with early-stage non-small cell lung cancer.

The J gene is TRBJ1-1, the V gene TRBV5-1; the D is unclear. In germline, CDR1 is SGHRS, CDR2 YFSETQ. V shed 3 bases and J shed 5 bases, with 14 bases lying between them. This CDR3 has 14 residues. The CDR3 DNA sequence: TGCGCCAGCAGCTCCGAAGGCCTGGAAACTGAAGCTTTCTTT. Translation: CASSSEGLETEAFF.

The chain combines TRBV7-2 with TRBJ1-4, with TRBD1 as a possible D gene (5 bases). Trimming pared 1 base from V and 7 bases from J, leaving 10 bases between. CDR1 SGHTA and CDR2 FQGNSA come from the germline V gene. The CDR3 is made up of 14 amino acids. The CDR3, as DNA: TGTGCCAGCAGCTTAGGGGCAGGGACTGAAAAACTGTTTTTT. Translated, it gives CASSLGAGTEKLFF.

This rearrangement joins TRBV4-1 to TRBJ1-1; a weak D match, TRBD1 (5 bases). CDR1 is MGHRA, CDR2 YSYEKL, per germline. This CDR3 is 14 amino acids long. V lost 5 bases and J 0 bases, leaving 10 bases between the germline ends. The CDR3 spells CASSARGLNTEAFF. The DNA for the CDR3 is TGCGCCAGCAGCGCAAGGGGATTGAACACTGAAGCTTTCTTT.

This clonotype was found many times. The chain couples TRBV18 to TRBJ2-5, with D hard to call. CDR3 length equals 11 residues. Between the trimmed V and J ends, which lost 3 bases and 2 bases, there was a span of 1 base. The germline V gene has CDR1 KGHSH and CDR2 LQKENI. Here the CDR3 DNA reads TGTGCCAGCTCACCTCAAGAGACCCAGTACTTC. This sequence encodes CASSPQETQYF.

This clonotype was seen at least ten times. V gene TRBV28 combines with J gene TRBJ2-7; maybe TRBD1 (5 bases). Germline CDR1 reads MDHEN; CDR2 reads SYDVKM. CDR3 length: 14 residues. V gave up 4 bases and J gave up 2 bases, with 12 bases separating them. The CDR3 coding sequence is TGTGCCAGCAGTTCTAGGACACCACCCTACGAGCAGTACTTC. Protein sequence: CASSSRTPPYEQYF.

This clonotype was observed many times. J is TRBJ2-1 and V is TRBV4-1; 12 bases align to TRBD2. Losses at the gene ends were 2 bases for V and 4 bases for J; bases not matched to a gene: 3. Germline lookup yields CDR1 MGHRA and CDR2 YSYEKL. The CDR3 extends over 16 amino acids. In nucleotides, the CDR3 is TGCGCCAGCAGCCAACCCACTAGCGGGAGGTACAATGAGCAGTTCTTC. This translates into CASSQPTSGRYNEQFF.

A remark on this clonotype: Being one base from a much bigger clone, this may be a read error. The chain employs TRBV11-2 and TRBJ1-6, with D hard to call. In germline, CDR1 is SGHAT, CDR2 FQNNGV. The CDR3 totals 14 residues. The CDR3 here is CANSLALGNSPLHF. CDR3 DNA: TGTGCCAACAGCTTAGCTCTGGGAAATTCACCCCTCCACTTT.

The table lists this clonotype with many counts. The chain uses TRBV7-9 and TRBJ1-1, with D hard to call. Germline assignment: CDR1 SEHNR and CDR2 FQNEAQ (reference sequence). V was trimmed by 4 bases and J by 0 bases, leaving 9 bases between them. This CDR3 region has 14 residues. CDR3 DNA sequence: TGTGCCAGCAGCTCCAGCCATCTGAACACTGAAGCTTTCTTT. Protein sequence: CASSSSHLNTEAFF. Using reference TRBV7-9 and TRBJ1-1 for the parts outside the CDR3, the full variable domain is DTGVSQNPRHKITKRGQNVTFRCDPISEHNRLYWYRQTLGQGPEFLTYFQNEAQLEKSRLLSDRFSAERPKGSFSTLEIQRTEQGDSAMYLCASSSSHLNTEAFFGQGTRLTVV.

There are a few counts of this clonotype. The chain has TRBV28 and TRBJ2-5; 7 bases are shared with TRBD2. Germline V gives CDR1 MDHEN, CDR2 SYDVKM. This CDR3 is 15 amino acids long. V shed 6 bases, J shed 1 base, and the junction held 8 bases outside the gene matches. Here the CDR3 DNA reads TGTGCCAGCAGCGGTGGATCTAGCGGCCAAGAGACCCAGTACTTC. It encodes CASSGGSSGQETQYF.

Ten or more counts support this clonotype. The chain carries TRBV27 and TRBJ1-1, with D possibly being TRBD1 (6 bases). Trimming removed 0 bases from V and 7 bases from J, with 12 bases in between. Germline V gene data show CDR1 as MNHEY and CDR2 as SMNVEV (reference sequence). The CDR3 runs to 14 residues. The CDR3 nucleotides are TGTGCCAGCAGTTTATCACGGGGGCCCCTTGAAGCTTTCTTT. This encodes CASSLSRGPLEAFF.

This clonotype was seen only a few times. V and J are TRBV19 and TRBJ1-4, with 7 bases lining up with TRBD1. Germline CDR1 reads LNHDA; CDR2 reads SQIVND (reference sequence). The junction had 6 bases not matched to a gene; V was cut back by 6 bases and J by 5 bases. This CDR3 has 14 amino acids. The CDR3: CASSRQGFNEKLFF. CDR3 DNA: TGTGCCAGTAGCAGACAGGGTTTCAATGAAAAACTGTTTTTT.

This clonotype was seen many times. This chain joins TRBV27 and TRBJ2-7; perhaps TRBD1 as D (6 bases). Per germline, CDR1 MNHEY and CDR2 SMNVEV (reference sequence). CDR3 length: 14 residues. V was trimmed by 5 bases and J by 1 base, leaving 12 bases between them. The CDR3 protein is CASSPQGFSYEQYF. The CDR3 nucleotides are TGTGCCAGCAGTCCACAGGGATTTTCCTACGAGCAGTACTTC.

This clonotype showed up many times. The J gene is TRBJ2-3, the V gene TRBV7-8; D ambiguous. The V gene lost 10 bases and the J gene lost 1 base, with 3 bases spanning the gap. The CDR3 has 10 residues. Germline values: CDR1 SGHVS, CDR2 FQNEAQ. The CDR3 region is CATRTDTQYF. CDR3 coding DNA: TGTGCCACCCGCACAGATACGCAGTATTTT.

This clonotype has at least ten counts. V and J are TRBV11-2 and TRBJ2-1, with 14 positions matching TRBD2. J lost 2 bases, V lost 2 bases, and 5 bases had no gene match. Germline V gene data show CDR1 as SGHAT and CDR2 as FQNNGV. This CDR3 has 18 residues. CDR3 amino acids: CASSLIGTSGSAYNEQFF. DNA for the CDR3: TGTGCCAGCAGCTTAATCGGGACTAGCGGGAGTGCCTACAATGAGCAGTTCTTC.

The sample holds a few counts of this clonotype. This chain joins TRBV25-1 and TRBJ1-1; TRBD1 matches at 7 bases. The CDR3 has 14 amino acids. The junction had 3 bases not matched to a gene; V was cut back by 5 bases and J by 0 bases. CDR1 and CDR2 from the germline V gene are MGHDK and SYGVNS. The chain's CDR3 is CASSPDRMNTEAFF. In nucleotides, the CDR3 is TGTGCCAGCAGTCCGGACAGGATGAACACTGAAGCTTTCTTT.

This clonotype occurred many times. The gene calls are TRBV3-1 and TRBJ1-1; no definite D call. Trimming took 3 bases from V and 2 from J, leaving 4 bases between them. The CDR3 has 12 amino acids. Germline CDR1 LGHDT, CDR2 YNNKEL (reference sequence). The CDR3 bases are TGTGCCAGCAGCCAGAGTAACACTGAAGCTTTCTTT. Encoded protein: CASSQSNTEAFF.

This clonotype has only a few counts. The V call is TRBV2, the J call TRBJ2-3; weak D call: TRBD2 (6 bases). Trimming left V 4 bases short and J 0 bases short, with 11 bases between. Germline V gives CDR1 SNHLY, CDR2 FYNNEI. The CDR3 consists of 15 residues. CDR3 DNA sequence: TGTGCCAGCAGTGGTGCTAGCGCTAGCACAGATACGCAGTATTTT. This codes for CASSGASASTDTQYF.